What follows is one T cell receptor beta chain and its context. The antigen is unknown. This sample is drawn from a study of vaccination effects on CD4 cells after COVID-19. Study-level points and caveats: Vaccine-induced clones in healthy vaccinees cross-reacted with common cold coronaviruses in only 1 of 255 cases.

Produced via immunoSEQ multiplex PCR; TCRdb's table is partial and in-frame only. Of 70,000 or so clones in the sample, roughly four fifths were seen once. Subsequent to 10 days of culture, CD4+ T cells were isolated. J was trimmed by 4 bases and V by 5 bases; bases with no gene match: 6. Germline-derived CDR1 and CDR2 are LNHDA and SQIVND (reference sequence). This CDR3 comprises 15 residues. The rearrangement uses TRBV19 and TRBJ2-2; 8 bases are a match to TRBD1. The sample in question was CD4+ T cells from PBMCs cultured without peptide, obtained before COVID-19 vaccination. The origin of this receptor is a human donor who received a COVID-19 vaccine. In nucleotides, the CDR3 is TGTGCCAGTAGTGCCGGACAGGGCGGCACCGGGGAGCTGTTTTTT. Its protein is CASSAGQGGTGELFF.